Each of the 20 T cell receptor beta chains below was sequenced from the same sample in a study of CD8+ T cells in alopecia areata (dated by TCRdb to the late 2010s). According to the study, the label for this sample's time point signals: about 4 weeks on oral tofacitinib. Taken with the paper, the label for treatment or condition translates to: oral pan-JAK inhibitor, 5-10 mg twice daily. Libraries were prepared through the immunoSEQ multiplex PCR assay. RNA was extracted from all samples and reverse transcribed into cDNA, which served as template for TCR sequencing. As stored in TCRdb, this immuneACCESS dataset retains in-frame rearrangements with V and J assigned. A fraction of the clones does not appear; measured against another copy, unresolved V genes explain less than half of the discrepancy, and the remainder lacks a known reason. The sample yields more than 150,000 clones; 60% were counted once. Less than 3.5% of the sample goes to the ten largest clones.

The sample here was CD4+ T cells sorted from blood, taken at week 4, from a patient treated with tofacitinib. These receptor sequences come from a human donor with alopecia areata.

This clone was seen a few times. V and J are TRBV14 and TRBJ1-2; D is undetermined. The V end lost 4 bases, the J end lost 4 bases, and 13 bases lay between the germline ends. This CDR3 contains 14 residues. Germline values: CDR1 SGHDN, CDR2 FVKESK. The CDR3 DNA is TGTGCCAGCAGCCTCGCTGGGATTGGCTATGGCTACACCTTC. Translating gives CASSLAGIGYGYTF.

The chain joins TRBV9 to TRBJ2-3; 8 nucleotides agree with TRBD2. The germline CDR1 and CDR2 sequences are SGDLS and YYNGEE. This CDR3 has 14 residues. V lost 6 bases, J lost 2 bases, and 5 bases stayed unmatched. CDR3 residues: CASTERGNTDTQYF. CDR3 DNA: TGTGCCAGCACCGAGCGGGGGAACACAGATACGCAGTATTTT.

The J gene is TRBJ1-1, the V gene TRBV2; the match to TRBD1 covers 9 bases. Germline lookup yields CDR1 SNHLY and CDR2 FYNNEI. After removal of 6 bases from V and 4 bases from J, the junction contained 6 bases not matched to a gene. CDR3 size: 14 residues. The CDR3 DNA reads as TGTGCCAGCAGCCTACAGGGGGCTTTCACTGAAGCTTTCTTT. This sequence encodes CASSLQGAFTEAFF.

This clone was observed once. CDR3 residues: CASKTQQGTDTQYF. The CDR3 DNA follows: TGTGCCAGCAAGACCCAGCAGGGGACAGATACGCAGTATTTT. This chain joins TRBV2 and TRBJ2-3; D might be TRBD1 (6 bases). V was cut by 7 bases and J by 3 bases, with 14 bases left in between. This CDR3 spans 14 amino acids. In germline, CDR1 is SNHLY, CDR2 FYNNEI.

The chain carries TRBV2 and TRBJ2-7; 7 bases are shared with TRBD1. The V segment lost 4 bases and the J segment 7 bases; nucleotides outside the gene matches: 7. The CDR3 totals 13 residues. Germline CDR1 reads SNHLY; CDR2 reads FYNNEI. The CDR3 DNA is TGTGCCAGCAGTGGGGATGACAGGGCTGAGCAGTACTTC. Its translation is CASSGDDRAEQYF.

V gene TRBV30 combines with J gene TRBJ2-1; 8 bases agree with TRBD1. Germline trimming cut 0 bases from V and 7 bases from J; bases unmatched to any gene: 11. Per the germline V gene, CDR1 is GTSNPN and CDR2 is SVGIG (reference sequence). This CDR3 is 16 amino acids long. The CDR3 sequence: CAWSVPSRGLRNEQFF. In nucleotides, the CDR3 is TGTGCCTGGAGTGTACCTTCCAGGGGGCTTAGGAATGAGCAGTTCTTC.

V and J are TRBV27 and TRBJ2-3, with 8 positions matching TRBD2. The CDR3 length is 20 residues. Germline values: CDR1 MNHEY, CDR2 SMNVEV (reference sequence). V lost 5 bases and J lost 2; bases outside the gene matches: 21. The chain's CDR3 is CASSRRSNSGGSGFTDTQYF. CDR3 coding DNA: TGTGCCAGCAGTCGACGCTCCAACAGCGGGGGATCAGGGTTCACAGATACGCAGTATTTT.

The CDR3 DNA reads as TGCGCCAGCAGCTTGTCTAGGACTAGCGGGGGGGATGAGCAGTTCTTC. It codes for CASSLSRTSGGDEQFF. This sequence joins TRBV5-1 and TRBJ2-1, with 15 bases fitting TRBD2. The CDR3 contains 16 residues. Per germline, CDR1 SGHRS and CDR2 YFSETQ. Trimming removed 1 base from V and 8 bases from J; junction bases left unmatched: 4.

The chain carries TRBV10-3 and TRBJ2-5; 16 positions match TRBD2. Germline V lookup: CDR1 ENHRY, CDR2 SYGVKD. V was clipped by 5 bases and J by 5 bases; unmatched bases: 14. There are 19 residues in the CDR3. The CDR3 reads CAISSGTSGGDSSGETQYF. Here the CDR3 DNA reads TGTGCCATCAGTTCCGGGACTAGCGGGGGGGATAGTTCCGGCGAGACCCAGTACTTC.

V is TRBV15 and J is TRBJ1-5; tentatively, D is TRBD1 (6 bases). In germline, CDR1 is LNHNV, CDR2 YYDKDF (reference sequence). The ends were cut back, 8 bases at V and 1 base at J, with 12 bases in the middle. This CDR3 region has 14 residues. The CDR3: CATEIQGSNQPQHF. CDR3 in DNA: TGTGCCACCGAAATTCAGGGGAGCAATCAGCCCCAGCATTTT.

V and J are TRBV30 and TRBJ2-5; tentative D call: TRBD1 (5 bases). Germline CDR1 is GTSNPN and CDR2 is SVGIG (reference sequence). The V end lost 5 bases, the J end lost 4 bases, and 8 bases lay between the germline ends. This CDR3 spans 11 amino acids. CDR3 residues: CAWGHGETQYF. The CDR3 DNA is TGTGCCTGGGGACACGGAGAGACCCAGTACTTC.

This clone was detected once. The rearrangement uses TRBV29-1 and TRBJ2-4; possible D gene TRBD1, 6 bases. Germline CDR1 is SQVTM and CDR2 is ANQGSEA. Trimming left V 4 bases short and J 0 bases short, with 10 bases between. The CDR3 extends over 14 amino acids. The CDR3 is CSVVDRLAKNIQYF. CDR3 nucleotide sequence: TGCAGCGTTGTCGACAGGCTAGCCAAAAACATTCAGTACTTC.

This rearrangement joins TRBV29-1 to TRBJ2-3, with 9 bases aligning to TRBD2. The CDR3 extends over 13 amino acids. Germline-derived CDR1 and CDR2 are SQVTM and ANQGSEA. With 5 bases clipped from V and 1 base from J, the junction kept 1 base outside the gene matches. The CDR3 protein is CSVRLAGTDTQYF. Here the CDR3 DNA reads TGCAGCGTTCGACTAGCGGGCACAGATACGCAGTATTTT.

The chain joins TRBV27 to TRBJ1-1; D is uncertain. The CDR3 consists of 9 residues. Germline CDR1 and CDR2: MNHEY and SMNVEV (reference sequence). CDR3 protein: CAPRALPFF. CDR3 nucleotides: TGTGCACCGCGGGCGTTACCTTTCTTT.

The CDR3 protein is CASRPPVNTEAFF. The DNA of the CDR3 is TGTGCCAGCAGACCCCCGGTGAACACTGAAGCTTTCTTT. This chain links TRBV6-6 with TRBJ1-1; no clear D gene. The CDR3 is made up of 13 amino acids. Germline CDR1 and CDR2: MNHNY and SVGAGI (reference sequence). With 6 bases removed from V and 0 bases from J, the gap between germline ends came to 8 bases.

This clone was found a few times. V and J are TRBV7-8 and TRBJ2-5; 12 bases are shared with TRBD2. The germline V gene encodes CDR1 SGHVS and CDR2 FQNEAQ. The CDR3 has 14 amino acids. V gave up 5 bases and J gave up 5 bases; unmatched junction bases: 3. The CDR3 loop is CASSPGTSGETQYF. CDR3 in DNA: TGTGCCAGCAGCCCCGGGACTAGCGGGGAGACCCAGTACTTC.

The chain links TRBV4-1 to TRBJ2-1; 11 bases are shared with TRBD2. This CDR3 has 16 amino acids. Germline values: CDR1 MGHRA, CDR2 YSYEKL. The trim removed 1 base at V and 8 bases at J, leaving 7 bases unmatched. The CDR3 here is CASSQVRLAGSYEQFF. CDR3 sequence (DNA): TGCGCCAGCAGCCAAGTCCGACTAGCGGGGAGCTATGAGCAGTTCTTC.

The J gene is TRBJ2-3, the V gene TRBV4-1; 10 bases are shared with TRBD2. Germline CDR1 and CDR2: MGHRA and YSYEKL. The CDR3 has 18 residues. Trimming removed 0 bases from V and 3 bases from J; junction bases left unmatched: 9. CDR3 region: CASSQDSASGGVTDTQYF. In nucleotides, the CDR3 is TGCGCCAGCAGCCAAGATTCGGCAAGCGGGGGGGTAACAGATACGCAGTATTTT.

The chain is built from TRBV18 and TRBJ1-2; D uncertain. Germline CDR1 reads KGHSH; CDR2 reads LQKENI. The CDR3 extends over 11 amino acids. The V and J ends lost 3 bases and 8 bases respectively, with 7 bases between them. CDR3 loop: CASSPRIGYTF. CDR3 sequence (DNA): TGTGCCAGCTCACCGCGGATCGGCTACACCTTC.

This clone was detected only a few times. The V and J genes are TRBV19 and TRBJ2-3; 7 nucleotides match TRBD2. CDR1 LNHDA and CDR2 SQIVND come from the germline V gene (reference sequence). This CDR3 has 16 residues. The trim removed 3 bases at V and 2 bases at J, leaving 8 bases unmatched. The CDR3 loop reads CASSMGLAVPTDTQYF. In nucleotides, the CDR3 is TGTGCCAGTAGTATGGGCCTAGCGGTCCCCACAGATACGCAGTATTTT.